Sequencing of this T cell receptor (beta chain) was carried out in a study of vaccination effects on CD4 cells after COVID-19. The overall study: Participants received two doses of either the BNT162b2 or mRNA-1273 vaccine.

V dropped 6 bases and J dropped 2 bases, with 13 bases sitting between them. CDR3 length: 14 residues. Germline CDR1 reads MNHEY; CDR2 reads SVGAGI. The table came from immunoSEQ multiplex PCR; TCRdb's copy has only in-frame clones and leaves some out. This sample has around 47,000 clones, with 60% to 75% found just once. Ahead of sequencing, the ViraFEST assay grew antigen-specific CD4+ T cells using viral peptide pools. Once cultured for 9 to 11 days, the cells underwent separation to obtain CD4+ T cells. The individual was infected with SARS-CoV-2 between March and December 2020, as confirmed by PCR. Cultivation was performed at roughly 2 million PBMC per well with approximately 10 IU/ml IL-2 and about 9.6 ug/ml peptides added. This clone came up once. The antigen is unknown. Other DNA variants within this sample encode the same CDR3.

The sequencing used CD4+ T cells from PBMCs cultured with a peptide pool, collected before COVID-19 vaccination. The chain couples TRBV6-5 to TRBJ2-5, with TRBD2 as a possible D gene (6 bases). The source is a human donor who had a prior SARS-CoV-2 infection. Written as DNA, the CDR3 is TGTGCCAGCAGCCGAAGGGACTCGCAAGAGACCCAGTACTTC. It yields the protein CASSRRDSQETQYF.